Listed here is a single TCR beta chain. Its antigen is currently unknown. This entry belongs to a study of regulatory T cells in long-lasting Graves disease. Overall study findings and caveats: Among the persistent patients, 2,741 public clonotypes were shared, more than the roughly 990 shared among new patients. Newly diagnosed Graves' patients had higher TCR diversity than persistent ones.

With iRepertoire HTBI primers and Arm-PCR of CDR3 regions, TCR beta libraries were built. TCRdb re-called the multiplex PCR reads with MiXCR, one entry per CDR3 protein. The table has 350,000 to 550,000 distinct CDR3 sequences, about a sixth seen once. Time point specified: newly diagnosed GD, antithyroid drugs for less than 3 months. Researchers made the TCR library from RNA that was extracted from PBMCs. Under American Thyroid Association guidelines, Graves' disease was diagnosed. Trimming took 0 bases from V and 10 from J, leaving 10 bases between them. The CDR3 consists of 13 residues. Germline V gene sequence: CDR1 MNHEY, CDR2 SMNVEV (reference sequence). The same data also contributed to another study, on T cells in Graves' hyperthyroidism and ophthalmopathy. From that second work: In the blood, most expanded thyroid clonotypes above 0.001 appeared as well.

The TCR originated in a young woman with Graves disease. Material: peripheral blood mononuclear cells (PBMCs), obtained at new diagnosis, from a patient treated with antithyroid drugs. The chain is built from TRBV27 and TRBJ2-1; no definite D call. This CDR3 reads CASSLSDAEEQFF. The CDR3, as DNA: TGTGCCAGCAGTTTATCAGATGCGGAAGAGCAGTTCTTC.